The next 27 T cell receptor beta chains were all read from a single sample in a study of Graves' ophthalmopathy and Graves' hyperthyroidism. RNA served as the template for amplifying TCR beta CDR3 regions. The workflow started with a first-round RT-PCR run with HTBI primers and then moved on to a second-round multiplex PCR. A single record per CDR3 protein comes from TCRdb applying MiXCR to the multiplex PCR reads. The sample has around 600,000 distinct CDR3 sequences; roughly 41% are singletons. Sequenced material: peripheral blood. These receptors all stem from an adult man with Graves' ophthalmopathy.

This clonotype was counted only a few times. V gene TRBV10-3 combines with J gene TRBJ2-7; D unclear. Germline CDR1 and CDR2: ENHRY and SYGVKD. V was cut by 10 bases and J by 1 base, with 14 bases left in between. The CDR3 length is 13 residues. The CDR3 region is CASRSDGSYEQYF. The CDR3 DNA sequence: TGTGCCAGCCGCTCGGACGGATCCTACGAGCAGTACTTC.

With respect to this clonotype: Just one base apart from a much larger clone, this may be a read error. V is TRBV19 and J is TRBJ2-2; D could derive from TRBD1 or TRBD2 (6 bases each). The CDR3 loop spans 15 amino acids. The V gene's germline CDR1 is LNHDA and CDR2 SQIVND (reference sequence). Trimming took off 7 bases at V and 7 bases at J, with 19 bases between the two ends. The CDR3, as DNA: TGTGCCAGTACTGACCGGGGGCGCGGGATCGGGGAGCTGTTTTTT. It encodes CASTDRGRGIGELFF.

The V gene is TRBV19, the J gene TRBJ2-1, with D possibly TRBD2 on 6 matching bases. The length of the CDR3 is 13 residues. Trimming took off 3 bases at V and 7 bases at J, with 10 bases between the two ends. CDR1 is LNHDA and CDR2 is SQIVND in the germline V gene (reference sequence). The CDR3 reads CASSILRGNEQFF. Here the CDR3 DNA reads TGTGCCAGTAGTATCCTTCGGGGGAATGAGCAGTTCTTC.

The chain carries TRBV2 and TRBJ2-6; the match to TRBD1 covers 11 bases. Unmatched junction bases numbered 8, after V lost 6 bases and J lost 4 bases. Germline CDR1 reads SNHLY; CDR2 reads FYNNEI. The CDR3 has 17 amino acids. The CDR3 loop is CASSTGQGAGGANVLTF. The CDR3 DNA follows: TGTGCCAGCAGCACCGGACAGGGGGCGGGAGGGGCCAACGTCCTGACTTTC.

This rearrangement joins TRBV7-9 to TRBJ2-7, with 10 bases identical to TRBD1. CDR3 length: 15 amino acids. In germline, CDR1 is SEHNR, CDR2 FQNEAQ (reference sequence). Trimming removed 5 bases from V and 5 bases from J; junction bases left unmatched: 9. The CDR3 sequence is CASSNGQGVRHEQYF. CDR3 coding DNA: TGTGCCAGCAGCAACGGACAGGGGGTCCGGCACGAGCAGTACTTC.

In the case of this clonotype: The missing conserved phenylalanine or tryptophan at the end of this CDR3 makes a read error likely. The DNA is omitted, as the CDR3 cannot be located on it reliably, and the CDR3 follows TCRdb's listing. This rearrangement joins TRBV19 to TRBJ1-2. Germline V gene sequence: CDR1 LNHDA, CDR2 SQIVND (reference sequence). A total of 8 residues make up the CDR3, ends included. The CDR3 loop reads CAGNTHRV.

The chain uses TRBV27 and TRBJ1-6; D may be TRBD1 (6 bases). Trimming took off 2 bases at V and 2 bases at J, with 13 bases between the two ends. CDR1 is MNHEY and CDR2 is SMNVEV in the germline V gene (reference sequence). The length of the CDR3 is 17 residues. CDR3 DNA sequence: TGTGCCAGCAGTTTAGACAGGCCGAGAACCTATAATTCACCCCTCCACTTT. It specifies CASSLDRPRTYNSPLHF.

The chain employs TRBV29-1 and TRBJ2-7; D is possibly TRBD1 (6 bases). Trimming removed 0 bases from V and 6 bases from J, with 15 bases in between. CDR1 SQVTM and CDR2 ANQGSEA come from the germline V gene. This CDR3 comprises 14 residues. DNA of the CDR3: TGCAGCGTTGAAGATATTACAGGGATCTCCGAGCAGTACTTC. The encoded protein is CSVEDITGISEQYF.

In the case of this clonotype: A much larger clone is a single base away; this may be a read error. The CDR3 DNA sequence: TGTGCCAGTAGTATCGACACTAGCAATCAGCCCCAGCATTTT. Protein sequence: CASSIDTSNQPQHF. The V and J genes are TRBV19 and TRBJ1-5; no reliable D call. Trimming took off 3 bases at V and 0 bases at J, with 6 bases between the two ends. Germline V gene data show CDR1 as LNHDA and CDR2 as SQIVND (reference sequence). This CDR3 spans 14 amino acids.

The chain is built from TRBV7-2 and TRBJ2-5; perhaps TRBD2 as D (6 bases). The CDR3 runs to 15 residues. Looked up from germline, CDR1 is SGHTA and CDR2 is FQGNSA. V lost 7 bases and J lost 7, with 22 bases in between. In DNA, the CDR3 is TGTACCAGCAACCATCCCCGGACCGTGGGGGGGACCCAGTACTTC. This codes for CTSNHPRTVGGTQYF.

CDR3: CSLGAGVMNTEAFF. The CDR3 nucleotides are TGCAGCTTAGGAGCAGGGGTCATGAACACTGAAGCTTTCTTT. The V and J genes are TRBV29-1 and TRBJ1-1, with a possible D match to TRBD1 (6 bases). This CDR3 has 14 amino acids. Germline lookup yields CDR1 SQVTM and CDR2 ANQGSEA. The V end lost 8 bases, the J end lost 0 bases, and 16 bases lay between the germline ends. The full variable domain, with the rest looked up from reference TRBV29-1 and TRBJ1-1, is SAVISQKPSRDICQRGTSLTIQCQVDSQVTMMFWYRQQPGQSLTLIATANQGSEATYESGFVIDKFPISRPNLTFSTLTVSNMSPEDSSIYLCSLGAGVMNTEAFFGQGTRLTVV.

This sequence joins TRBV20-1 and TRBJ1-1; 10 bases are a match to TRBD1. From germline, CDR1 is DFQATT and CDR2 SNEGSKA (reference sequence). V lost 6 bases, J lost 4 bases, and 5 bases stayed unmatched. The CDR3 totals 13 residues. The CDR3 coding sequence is TGCAGTGCCCTAAGGACAGGGGGCACTGAAGCTTTCTTT. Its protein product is CSALRTGGTEAFF.

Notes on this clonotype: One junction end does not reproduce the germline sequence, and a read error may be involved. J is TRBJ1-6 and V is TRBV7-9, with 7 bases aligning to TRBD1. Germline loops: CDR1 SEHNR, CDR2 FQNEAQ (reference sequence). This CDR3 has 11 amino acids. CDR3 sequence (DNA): TGTGCCAGCAGCATACAGGGGCCCCTTGACTTT. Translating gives CASSIQGPLDF.

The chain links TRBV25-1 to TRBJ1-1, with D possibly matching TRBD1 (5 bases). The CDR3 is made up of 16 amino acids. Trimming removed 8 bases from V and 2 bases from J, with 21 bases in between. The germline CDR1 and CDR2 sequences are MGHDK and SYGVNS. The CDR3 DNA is TGTGCCAGCCTCTCTTTGTCCGGGACGGATAACACTGAAGCTTTCTTT. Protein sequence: CASLSLSGTDNTEAFF. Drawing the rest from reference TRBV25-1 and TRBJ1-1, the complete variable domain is EADIYQTPRYLVIGTGKKITLECSQTMGHDKMYWYQQDPGMELHLIHYSYGVNSTEKGDLSSESTVSRIRTEHFPLTLESARPSHTSQYLCASLSLSGTDNTEAFFGQGTRLTVV.

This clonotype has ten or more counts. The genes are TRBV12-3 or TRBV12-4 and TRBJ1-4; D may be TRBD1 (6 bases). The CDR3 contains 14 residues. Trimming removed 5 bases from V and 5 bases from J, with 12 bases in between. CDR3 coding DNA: TGTGCCAGCAGTACCAGGGGTATAAATGAAAAACTGTTTTTT. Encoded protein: CASSTRGINEKLFF.

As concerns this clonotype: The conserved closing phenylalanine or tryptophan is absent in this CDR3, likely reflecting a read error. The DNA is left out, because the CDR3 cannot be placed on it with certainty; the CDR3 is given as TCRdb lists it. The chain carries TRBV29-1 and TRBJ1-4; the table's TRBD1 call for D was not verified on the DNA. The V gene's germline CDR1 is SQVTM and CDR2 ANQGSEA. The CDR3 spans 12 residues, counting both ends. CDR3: CSVDALGQGGSY.

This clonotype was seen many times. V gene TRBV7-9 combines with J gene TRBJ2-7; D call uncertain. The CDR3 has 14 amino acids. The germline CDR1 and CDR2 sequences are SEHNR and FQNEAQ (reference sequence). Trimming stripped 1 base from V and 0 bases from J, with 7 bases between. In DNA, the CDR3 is TGTGCCAGCAGCTTAGATGGATTCTCCTACGAGCAGTACTTC. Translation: CASSLDGFSYEQYF.

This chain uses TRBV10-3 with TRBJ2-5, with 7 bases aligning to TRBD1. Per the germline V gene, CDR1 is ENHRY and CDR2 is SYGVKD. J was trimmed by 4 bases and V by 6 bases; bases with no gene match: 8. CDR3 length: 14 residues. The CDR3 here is CAISPSGTAETQYF. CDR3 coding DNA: TGTGCCATCAGCCCGTCGGGGACAGCAGAGACCCAGTACTTC.

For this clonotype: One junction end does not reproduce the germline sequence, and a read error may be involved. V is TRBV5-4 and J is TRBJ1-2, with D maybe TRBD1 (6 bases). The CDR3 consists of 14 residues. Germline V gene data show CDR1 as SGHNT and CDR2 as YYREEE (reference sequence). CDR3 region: CASSQHRVNYGYTF. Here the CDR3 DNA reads TGCGCCAGCAGCCAACACAGGGTTAACTATGGCTACACCTTC. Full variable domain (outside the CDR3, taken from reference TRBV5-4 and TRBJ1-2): ETGVTQSPTHLIKTRGQQVTLRCSSQSGHNTVSWYQQALGQGPQFIFQYYREEENGRGNFPPRFSGLQFPNYSSELNVNALELDDSALYLCASSQHRVNYGYTFGSGTRLTVV.

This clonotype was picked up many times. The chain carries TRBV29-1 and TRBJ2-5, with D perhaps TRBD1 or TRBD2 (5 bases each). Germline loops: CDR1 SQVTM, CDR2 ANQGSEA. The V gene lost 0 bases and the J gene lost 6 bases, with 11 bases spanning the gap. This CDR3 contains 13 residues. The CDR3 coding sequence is TGCAGCGTTGAAGAAGTAAGGGGACAGACCCAGTACTTC. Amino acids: CSVEEVRGQTQYF.

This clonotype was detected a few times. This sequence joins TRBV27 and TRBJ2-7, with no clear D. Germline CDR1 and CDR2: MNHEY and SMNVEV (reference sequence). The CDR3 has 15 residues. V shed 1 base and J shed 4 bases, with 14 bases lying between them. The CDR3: CASSLLASGPYEQYF. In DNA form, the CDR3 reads TGTGCCAGCAGTTTATTAGCATCGGGCCCTTACGAGCAGTACTTC.

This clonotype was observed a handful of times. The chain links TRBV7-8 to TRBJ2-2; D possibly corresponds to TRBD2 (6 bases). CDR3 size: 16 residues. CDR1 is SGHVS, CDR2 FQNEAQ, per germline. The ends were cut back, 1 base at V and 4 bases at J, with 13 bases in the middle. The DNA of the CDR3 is TGTGCCAGCAGCTTAGTCGAGCGGGTGAGCACCGGGGAGCTGTTTTTT. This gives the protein CASSLVERVSTGELFF.

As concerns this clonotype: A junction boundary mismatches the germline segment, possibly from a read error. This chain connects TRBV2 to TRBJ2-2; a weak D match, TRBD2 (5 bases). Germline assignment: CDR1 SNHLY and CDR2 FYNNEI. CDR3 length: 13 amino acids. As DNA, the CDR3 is TGTGCCAGCAGTGAGAGAGGAACCGGGGAGCTGTCTTGG. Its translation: CASSERGTGELSW.

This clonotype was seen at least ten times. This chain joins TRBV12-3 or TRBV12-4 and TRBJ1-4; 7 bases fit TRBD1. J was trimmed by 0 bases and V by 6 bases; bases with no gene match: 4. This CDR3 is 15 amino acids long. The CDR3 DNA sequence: TGTGCCAGCAGGGGACAGATTGCAACTAATGAAAAACTGTTTTTT. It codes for CASRGQIATNEKLFF.

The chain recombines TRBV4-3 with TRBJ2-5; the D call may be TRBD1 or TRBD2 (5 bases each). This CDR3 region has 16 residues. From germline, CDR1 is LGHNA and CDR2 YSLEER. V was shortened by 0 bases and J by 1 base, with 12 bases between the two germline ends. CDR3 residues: CASSQDSQGVQETQYF. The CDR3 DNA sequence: TGCGCCAGCAGCCAAGATTCGCAGGGAGTCCAAGAGACCCAGTACTTC.

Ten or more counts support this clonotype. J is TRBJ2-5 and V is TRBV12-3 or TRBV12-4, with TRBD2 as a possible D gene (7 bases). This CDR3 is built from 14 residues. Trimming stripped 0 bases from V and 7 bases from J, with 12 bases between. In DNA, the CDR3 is TGTGCCAGCAGTTTAGCGGGGGGGGCGAGGACCCAGTACTTC. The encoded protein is CASSLAGGARTQYF.

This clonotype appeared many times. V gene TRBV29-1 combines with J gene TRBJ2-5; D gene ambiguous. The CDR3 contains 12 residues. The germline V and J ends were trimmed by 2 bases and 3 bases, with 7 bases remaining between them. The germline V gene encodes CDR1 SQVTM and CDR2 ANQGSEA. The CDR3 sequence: CSVELAEETQYF. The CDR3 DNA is TGCAGCGTTGAATTGGCGGAAGAGACCCAGTACTTC.